The entry below gives a single TCR beta chain sequence along with its context. Its antigen is currently unknown. Both about-4-week and about-12-week second-dose recipients were combined. This sample stems from a study of T cell responses to AZD1222 COVID-19 vaccine. Trimming took off 11 bases at V and 4 bases at J, with 12 bases between the two ends. This CDR3 spans 13 amino acids. Germline V gene lookup returns CDR1 LNHDA and CDR2 SQIVND (reference sequence). Only in-frame clones appear in the TCRdb table, and some are missing; sequencing was by immunoSEQ multiplex PCR. This sample has about 67,000 clones, with 83% found just once. General observations from the study: Spike-specific TCR breadth and depth went up after people got two AZD1222 doses.

This sequence originates from an adult who received the AZD1222 COVID-19 vaccine. The sequencing used peripheral blood, collected 28 days after the second AZD1222 dose. The rearrangement links TRBV19 to TRBJ1-6; unclear D gene. The CDR3 nucleotides are TGTGCCTGTGGTGGGCAGTATAATTCACCCCTCCACTTT. Translated: CACGGQYNSPLHF.